The 29 T cell receptor beta chains given below trace back to one sample, sequenced in a study of somatic mutations in cytotoxic T cells in rheumatoid arthritis (TCRdb year 2017). Libraries came from the immunoSEQ multiplex PCR assay. TCRdb holds this immuneACCESS table with in-frame rearrangements only. Some clones are missing; in checked studies, unresolved V genes explain under half, and the rest has no known cause. Recorded for this sample are more than 15,000 clones; 73% of them occurred a single time. Less than 25% of the sample rests with the top ten. Sample: CD8+ T cells sorted from blood. The origin of the receptors is a woman aged 55-69 years in good health.

The V gene is TRBV7-9, the J gene TRBJ2-3; no reliable D call. This CDR3 has 12 amino acids. Deletions cut 2 bases from V and 5 bases from J, with 5 bases between. CDR1 is SEHNR and CDR2 is FQNEAQ in the germline V gene (reference sequence). In DNA form, the CDR3 reads TGTGCCAGCAGCTTAAGGAGAGATACGCAGTATTTT. Its protein is CASSLRRDTQYF.

This clone was seen more than once but under ten times. V usage is TRBV6-5 and J usage is TRBJ2-5; no definite D call. Trimming took 0 bases from V and 2 from J, leaving 10 bases between them. Germline V gene lookup returns CDR1 MNHEY and CDR2 SVGAGI. This CDR3 is 15 amino acids long. CDR3 DNA sequence: TGTGCCAGCAGTTACTCGGTCCTGGGACAAGAGACCCAGTACTTC. Residues: CASSYSVLGQETQYF.

J is TRBJ2-1 and V is TRBV16, with no clear D. Looked up from germline, CDR1 is KGHSY and CDR2 is FQNENV. This CDR3 region has 12 residues. V lost 2 bases and J 8 bases, leaving 7 bases between the germline ends. CDR3 sequence reads: CASSQPTYEQFF. DNA of the CDR3: TGTGCCAGCAGCCAACCGACCTATGAGCAGTTCTTC.

The CDR3, as DNA: TGCGCCAGCAGCTTACAGGGGACTGAAGCTTTCTTT. Translating it yields CASSLQGTEAFF. The V call is TRBV4-1, the J call TRBJ1-1; the match to TRBD1 covers 7 bases. Per germline, CDR1 MGHRA and CDR2 YSYEKL. The CDR3 is 12 residues long. V lost 5 bases and J lost 5; bases outside the gene matches: 2.

The gene calls are TRBV7-6 and TRBJ1-1; tentative D call: TRBD1 (5 bases). Trimming shortened V by 5 bases and J by 4 bases, and 17 bases separated the two germline ends. Germline lookup yields CDR1 SGHVS and CDR2 FNYEAQ. The CDR3 sequence is 15 residues long. CDR3 in DNA: TGTGCCAGCAGCCAGGGTGGAGGCAAACCCACTGAAGCTTTCTTT. This translates into CASSQGGGKPTEAFF. Filled out from reference TRBV7-6 and TRBJ1-1, the complete variable domain reads GAGVSQSPRYKVTKRGQDVALRCDPISGHVSLYWYRQALGQGPEFLTYFNYEAQQDKSGLPNDRFSAERPEGSISTLTIQRTEQRDSAMYRCASSQGGGKPTEAFFGQGTRLTVV.

The chain joins TRBV30 to TRBJ2-1; 8 bases agree with TRBD1. This CDR3 has 19 amino acids. Germline trimming cut 1 base from V and 0 bases from J; bases unmatched to any gene: 14. CDR1 is GTSNPN and CDR2 is SVGIG in the germline V gene (reference sequence). This CDR3 reads CAWSALIPGTGDSYNEQFF. CDR3 DNA: TGTGCCTGGAGTGCCCTAATCCCCGGGACAGGTGACTCCTACAATGAGCAGTTCTTC. The full variable domain, with the rest looked up from reference TRBV30 and TRBJ2-1, is SQTIHQWPATLVQPVGSPLSLECTVEGTSNPNLYWYRQAAGRGLQLLFYSVGIGQISSEVPQNLSASRPQDRQFILSSKKLLLSDSGFYLCAWSALIPGTGDSYNEQFFGPGTRLTVL.

This sequence joins TRBV14 and TRBJ2-7; 8 bases map to TRBD1. Germline values: CDR1 SGHDN, CDR2 FVKESK. J lost 5 bases, V lost 4 bases, and 13 bases had no gene match. There are 16 residues in the CDR3. The CDR3 DNA sequence: TGTGCCAGCAGCCCCCTTGAAGGACAGGGAATCAACGAGCAGTACTTC. Translated, it gives CASSPLEGQGINEQYF.

This sequence joins TRBV2 and TRBJ1-6; D gene unclear. Germline CDR1 reads SNHLY; CDR2 reads FYNNEI. The CDR3 sequence is 12 residues long. V was clipped by 6 bases and J by 8 bases, with 8 bases between them. CDR3 loop: CASREGDSPLHF. The CDR3, as DNA: TGTGCCAGCAGGGAGGGTGATTCACCCCTCCACTTT.

The chain combines TRBV7-2 with TRBJ2-1; perhaps TRBD2 as D (7 bases). The CDR3 sequence is 15 residues long. The V gene's germline CDR1 is SGHTA and CDR2 FQGNSA. V was clipped by 0 bases and J by 8 bases, with 14 bases between them. The CDR3 sequence is CASSLARGPADEQFF. The CDR3 DNA sequence: TGTGCCAGCAGCTTAGCGCGGGGGCCGGCGGATGAGCAGTTCTTC.

Concerning this clone: A read error may account for a junction end that differs from germline. The CDR3 reads CASSEALRGRQVF. CDR3 DNA: TGTGCCAGCAGTGAAGCGCTTCGGGGGCGACAGGTCTTC. V usage is TRBV2 and J usage is TRBJ2-4, with D tentatively TRBD1 or TRBD2 (6 bases each). Germline V gene lookup returns CDR1 SNHLY and CDR2 FYNNEI. This CDR3 region has 13 residues. Complete variable domain (other parts from reference TRBV2 and TRBJ2-4): EPEVTQTPSHQVTQMGQEVILRCVPISNHLYFYWYRQILGQKVEFLVSFYNNEISEKSEIFDDQFSVERPDGSNFTLKIRSTKLEDSAMYFCASSEALRGRQVFGAGTRLSVL.

This clone came up once. The chain carries TRBV5-8 and TRBJ2-7; D unclear. CDR1 and CDR2 from the germline V gene are SGHTS and YDEGEE. This CDR3 has 15 amino acids. V gave up 0 bases and J gave up 2 bases, with 12 bases separating them. The CDR3 bases are TGTGCCAGCAGCTTGGCCGGAGTCGGAGCCTACGAGCAGTACTTC. Translating it yields CASSLAGVGAYEQYF.

The chain joins TRBV9 to TRBJ1-4; 10 nucleotides match TRBD1. CDR1 and CDR2 from the germline V gene are SGDLS and YYNGEE. V lost 4 bases to trimming and J lost 7 bases; unmatched junction nucleotides: 7. This CDR3 has 15 residues. CDR3 DNA sequence: TGTGCCAGCAGCCCGGGGACAGGGGCGAGTGAAAAACTGTTTTTT. Its protein product is CASSPGTGASEKLFF.

The V gene is TRBV6-1, the J gene TRBJ2-7; D may be TRBD1 (5 bases). The V gene lost 7 bases and the J gene lost 2 bases, with 15 bases spanning the gap. The CDR3 spans 14 residues. Germline loops: CDR1 MNHNS, CDR2 SASEGT. CDR3 amino acids: CASILGLKPYEQYF. In DNA form, the CDR3 reads TGTGCCAGCATATTGGGGCTCAAACCCTACGAGCAGTACTTC.

To note about this clone: This CDR3 is also generated by other DNA sequences in the sample. The chain carries TRBV4-1 and TRBJ1-1; TRBD1 agrees at 7 bases. In germline, CDR1 is MGHRA, CDR2 YSYEKL. With V trimmed by 2 bases and J by 3 bases, 3 bases remained unmatched. This CDR3 comprises 14 residues. In nucleotides, the CDR3 is TGCGCCAGCAGCCAACTCCAGGGGGACACTGAAGCTTTCTTT. It codes for CASSQLQGDTEAFF.

The rearrangement joins TRBV4-1 to TRBJ1-1, with TRBD1 identical over 8 bases. CDR1 is MGHRA and CDR2 is YSYEKL in the germline V gene. Germline trimming cut 4 bases from V and 0 bases from J; bases unmatched to any gene: 4. The CDR3 runs 15 residues. The CDR3 DNA follows: TGCGCCAGCAGCCCCCAGGGGGCTATGAACACTGAAGCTTTCTTT. This sequence encodes CASSPQGAMNTEAFF.

The CDR3 nucleotides read TGTGCCAGCAGCGGGGGCTCCTACGAGCAGTACTTC. Protein: CASSGGSYEQYF. This chain uses TRBV5-6 with TRBJ2-7, with D perhaps given as TRBD1 or TRBD2 (5 bases each). CDR1 SGHDT and CDR2 YYEEEE come from the germline V gene. Trimming took 4 bases from V and 0 from J, leaving 5 bases between them. CDR3 length: 12 residues.

The V gene is TRBV19, the J gene TRBJ2-3; D is undetermined. V dropped 5 bases and J dropped 4 bases, with 16 bases sitting between them. Germline V gene data show CDR1 as LNHDA and CDR2 as SQIVND (reference sequence). The CDR3 runs 15 residues. The CDR3 nucleotides are TGTGCCAGTAGTTTTCGGTGGGGAAAGGCAGATACGCAGTATTTT. It encodes CASSFRWGKADTQYF.

The rearrangement links TRBV5-5 to TRBJ2-7; D is possibly TRBD1 or TRBD2 (5 bases each). This CDR3 is built from 14 residues. Germline V gives CDR1 SGHKS, CDR2 YYEKEE (reference sequence). V lost 0 bases and J lost 5, with 12 bases in between. CDR3 in amino acids: CASSLGPMGDEQYF. The CDR3 DNA reads as TGTGCCAGCAGCTTGGGGCCTATGGGGGACGAGCAGTACTTC.

J is TRBJ2-7 and V is TRBV4-1; 7 bases are shared with TRBD2. The CDR3 length is 14 residues. Germline V gives CDR1 MGHRA, CDR2 YSYEKL. With 4 bases clipped from V and 1 base from J, the junction kept 4 bases outside the gene matches. As DNA, the CDR3 is TGCGCCAGCAGCCGTGAGGGAGGGTCCTACGAGCAGTACTTC. As protein: CASSREGGSYEQYF.

The chain recombines TRBV19 with TRBJ2-1; 8 bases fit TRBD1. Trimming removed 5 bases from V and 6 bases from J; junction bases left unmatched: 6. The CDR3 spans 14 residues. CDR1 is LNHDA, CDR2 SQIVND, per germline (reference sequence). The CDR3 bases are TGTGCCAGTAGTCAGACAGGGGTATTCAATGAGCAGTTCTTC. This codes for CASSQTGVFNEQFF.

The rearrangement joins TRBV7-8 to TRBJ2-1; no clear D gene. V gave up 5 bases and J gave up 5 bases, with 19 bases separating them. This CDR3 spans 16 amino acids. CDR1 and CDR2 (germline): SGHVS, FQNEAQ. CDR3 bases: TGTGCCAGCAGCCATAGAGTCGCGGACCCTGACAATGAGCAGTTCTTC. It codes for CASSHRVADPDNEQFF.

This chain links TRBV5-8 with TRBJ2-7; 8 bases line up with TRBD1. The germline V gene encodes CDR1 SGHTS and CDR2 YDEGEE. J was trimmed by 0 bases and V by 5 bases; bases with no gene match: 19. CDR3 size: 19 residues. CDR3 sequence (DNA): TGTGCCAGCAGGGATTCGACGGGACAGGTGGCCCGGTCCTCCTACGAGCAGTACTTC. Its translation: CASRDSTGQVARSSYEQYF.

The chain uses TRBV27 and TRBJ1-1, with a possible D match to TRBD1 (5 bases). V was shortened by 7 bases and J by 4 bases, with 7 bases between the two germline ends. In germline, CDR1 is MNHEY, CDR2 SMNVEV (reference sequence). This CDR3 contains 11 residues. CDR3 in amino acids: CASTRGTEAFF. The CDR3 nucleotides read TGTGCCAGCACAAGGGGCACTGAAGCTTTCTTT.

The V gene is TRBV6-5, the J gene TRBJ1-1; D uncertain. Trimming removed 0 bases from V and 1 base from J, with 3 bases in between. The CDR3 is made up of 13 amino acids. Germline lookup yields CDR1 MNHEY and CDR2 SVGAGI. The CDR3 is CASSYSANTEAFF. The CDR3 coding sequence is TGTGCCAGCAGTTACTCGGCGAACACTGAAGCTTTCTTT.

This clone has only one observation. This chain connects TRBV4-2 to TRBJ1-5; tentatively, D is TRBD1 (5 bases). Germline V lookup: CDR1 LGHNA, CDR2 YNFKEQ. The V end lost 3 bases, the J end lost 0 bases, and 9 bases lay between the germline ends. There are 15 residues in the CDR3. CDR3 amino acids: CASSQEQGSNQPQHF. CDR3 DNA sequence: TGTGCCAGCAGCCAGGAGCAGGGTAGCAATCAGCCCCAGCATTTT.

The V call is TRBV7-8, the J call TRBJ1-5; D unclear. The germline CDR1 and CDR2 sequences are SGHVS and FQNEAQ. The length of the CDR3 is 14 residues. V dropped 3 bases and J dropped 5 bases, with 11 bases sitting between them. CDR3 sequence reads: CASSFLDGDQPQHF. The DNA of the CDR3 is TGTGCCAGCAGCTTCCTGGACGGAGATCAGCCCCAGCATTTT.

This clone turned up a few times. Additional DNA sequences in this sample encode the identical CDR3. The chain couples TRBV27 to TRBJ2-7; 8 nucleotides align to TRBD1. Germline CDR1 and CDR2: MNHEY and SMNVEV (reference sequence). Trimming removed 3 bases from V and 0 bases from J; junction bases left unmatched: 4. The CDR3 contains 15 residues. CDR3 bases: TGTGCCAGCAGTTTTGGACAGGGAAGCTCCTACGAGCAGTACTTC. The encoded protein is CASSFGQGSSYEQYF.

For the CDR3, the DNA is TGTGCCAGCAGCCAAGACAGGACTAGGAATGAAAAACTGTTTTTT. This translates into CASSQDRTRNEKLFF. V is TRBV14 and J is TRBJ1-4, with D hard to call. The germline V gene has CDR1 SGHDN and CDR2 FVKESK. V lost 0 bases, J lost 5 bases, and 10 bases lay in between. The CDR3 covers 15 residues.

The sample holds a few counts of this clone. V is TRBV27 and J is TRBJ2-7; the match to TRBD1 covers 7 bases. V lost 2 bases to trimming and J lost 2 bases; unmatched junction nucleotides: 9. The CDR3 runs to 16 residues. Germline assignment: CDR1 MNHEY and CDR2 SMNVEV (reference sequence). CDR3 coding DNA: TGTGCCAGCAGTTTAAGAGGGGGCCTCCCAACCTACGAGCAGTACTTC. The encoded protein is CASSLRGGLPTYEQYF.